The 32 T cell receptor beta chains below come from one sample, sequenced in a study of T cell responses to AZD1222 COVID-19 vaccine. Using immunoSEQ multiplex PCR, the repertoire was profiled, and TCRdb retains in-frame clones only, with some absent. The sample contains about 110,000 clones, 94% of which appear only once. The source material was peripheral blood, sampled 28 days after the second AZD1222 dose. These receptors were taken from an adult who received the AZD1222 COVID-19 vaccine.

The V call is TRBV6-5, the J call TRBJ1-1; D unclear. In germline, CDR1 is MNHEY, CDR2 SVGAGI. V was cut by 0 bases and J by 8 bases, with 16 bases left in between. The CDR3 spans 15 residues. CDR3 sequence (DNA): TGTGCCAGCAGTTACTCGATCCGGCAGGCAAAAGAAGCTTTCTTT. It codes for CASSYSIRQAKEAFF.

This clone has only a few counts. J is TRBJ1-2 and V is TRBV4-1, with D unresolved. The CDR3 extends over 16 amino acids. The V and J ends lost 5 bases and 0 bases respectively, with 16 bases between them. Germline CDR1 is MGHRA and CDR2 is YSYEKL. CDR3 loop: CASSYSGELSNYGYTF. As DNA, the CDR3 is TGCGCCAGCAGCTATTCCGGTGAGCTCTCTAACTATGGCTACACCTTC.

The genes are TRBV2 and TRBJ1-4; TRBD1 is a possible D gene (5 bases). Germline values: CDR1 SNHLY, CDR2 FYNNEI. Trimming left V 4 bases short and J 6 bases short, with 9 bases between. The CDR3 loop spans 13 amino acids. The CDR3: CASSAGNHEKLFF. The CDR3 DNA is TGTGCCAGCAGTGCAGGGAATCATGAAAAACTGTTTTTT.

The chain recombines TRBV3-1 (or the pseudogene TRBV3-2) with TRBJ1-5; D unclear. Per germline, CDR1 LGHDT and CDR2 YNNKEL (reference sequence). Trimming shortened V by 3 bases and J by 3 bases, and 6 bases separated the two germline ends. The CDR3 runs to 13 residues. The CDR3 DNA sequence: TGTGCCAGCAGCCAGGGAATCAATCAGCCCCAGCATTTT. Its translation: CASSQGINQPQHF.

The genes are TRBV2 and TRBJ1-1; D gene ambiguous. The CDR3 contains 10 residues. The germline V gene has CDR1 SNHLY and CDR2 FYNNEI. Deletions cut 10 bases from V and 6 bases from J, with 9 bases between. CDR3: CANYPAEAFF. CDR3 bases: TGTGCCAACTACCCCGCTGAAGCTTTCTTT.

This chain links TRBV6-5 with TRBJ1-1; TRBD1 agrees at 7 bases. Trimming at V came to 5 bases and at J to 1 base, leaving 7 bases not matched to a gene. The CDR3 consists of 15 residues. Per the germline V gene, CDR1 is MNHEY and CDR2 is SVGAGI. The CDR3 spells CASSRTGEGNTEAFF. The CDR3 coding sequence is TGTGCCAGCAGTCGAACAGGGGAGGGGAACACTGAAGCTTTCTTT.

The chain combines TRBV5-6 with TRBJ2-7; D not certain. The length of the CDR3 is 13 residues. CDR1 is SGHDT and CDR2 is YYEEEE in the germline V gene. The ends were cut back, 3 bases at V and 2 bases at J, with 9 bases in the middle. In DNA form, the CDR3 reads TGTGCCAGCAGCTACGCTGGGACCTACGAGCAGTACTTC. This gives the protein CASSYAGTYEQYF.

V is TRBV6-5 and J is TRBJ2-3; D is perhaps TRBD2 (5 bases). The CDR3 is made up of 14 amino acids. Germline V lookup: CDR1 MNHEY, CDR2 SVGAGI. Trimming left V 5 bases short and J 8 bases short, with 17 bases between. The CDR3 DNA sequence: TGTGCCAGCAGTCATCAGCAGGTTGGAGGTACGCAGTATTTT. This encodes CASSHQQVGGTQYF.

The CDR3 DNA sequence: TGTGCCAGCAGCGCATGGACAGGGATGAACACTGAAGCTTTCTTT. Encoded protein: CASSAWTGMNTEAFF. The chain uses TRBV5-4 and TRBJ1-1; TRBD1 matches 8 bases. The CDR3 contains 15 residues. The V and J ends lost 4 bases and 0 bases, in that order; junction bases with no gene match: 5. Germline V gene lookup returns CDR1 SGHNT and CDR2 YYREEE (reference sequence).

V and J are TRBV2 and TRBJ2-5, with 12 bases aligning to TRBD2. The germline V gene has CDR1 SNHLY and CDR2 FYNNEI. The CDR3 consists of 16 residues. The V gene end was trimmed by 5 bases and the J gene end by 5 bases; junction bases not matched to a gene: 9. For the CDR3, the DNA is TGTGCCAGCAGTACACCCCTAGCGGGAGGGAGGGAGACCCAGTACTTC. Protein sequence: CASSTPLAGGRETQYF.

The J gene is TRBJ1-6, the V gene TRBV7-6; 9 nucleotides agree with TRBD1. V shed 5 bases, J shed 10 bases, and the junction held 6 bases outside the gene matches. Germline CDR1 is SGHVS and CDR2 is FNYEAQ. This CDR3 is built from 14 residues. The CDR3 reads CASSKQGAGSPLHF. In DNA, the CDR3 is TGTGCCAGCAGCAAACAGGGGGCTGGATCACCCCTCCACTTT.

The chain employs TRBV27 and TRBJ2-1; unclear D gene. Per the germline V gene, CDR1 is MNHEY and CDR2 is SMNVEV (reference sequence). The CDR3 length is 18 residues. Trimming removed 5 bases at V and 6 bases at J, with 26 bases between. CDR3 region: CASSPDRYTSSTFNEQFF. The CDR3 region has the DNA TGTGCCAGCAGTCCGGACCGGTATACCTCCTCTACCTTCAATGAGCAGTTCTTC.

The chain recombines TRBV11-2 with TRBJ2-6; D is ambiguous. Germline V gives CDR1 SGHAT, CDR2 FQNNGV. The CDR3 sequence is 14 residues long. Trimming took 1 base from V and 3 from J, leaving 4 bases between them. CDR3 in amino acids: CASSLVLGANVLTF. The CDR3, as DNA: TGTGCCAGCAGCTTAGTTCTTGGGGCCAACGTCCTGACTTTC.

This chain joins TRBV5-6 and TRBJ1-1; TRBD1 agrees at 10 bases. J gave up 3 bases and V 4 bases, and 6 bases lay outside the gene matches. Germline V lookup: CDR1 SGHDT, CDR2 YYEEEE. The CDR3 covers 15 residues. The CDR3 DNA reads as TGTGCCAGCAGCGTGACAGGGGGCCGACACACTGAAGCTTTCTTT. Translating gives CASSVTGGRHTEAFF.

V usage is TRBV18 and J usage is TRBJ1-1; TRBD1 matches at 7 bases. Germline CDR1 is KGHSH and CDR2 is LQKENI. V was clipped by 4 bases and J by 0 bases; unmatched bases: 5. The CDR3 extends over 15 amino acids. The DNA for the CDR3 is TGTGCCAGCTCACAAATTGGACAGGTGAACACTGAAGCTTTCTTT. Translating gives CASSQIGQVNTEAFF.

The chain uses TRBV6-6 and TRBJ2-2, with D hard to call. This CDR3 has 11 amino acids. V lost 6 bases to trimming and J lost 8 bases, with 7 bases between them. Germline CDR1 MNHNY, CDR2 SVGAGI (reference sequence). The CDR3 DNA reads TGTGCCAGCAGCCCCGGGGGGGAGCTGTTTTTT. Translating it yields CASSPGGELFF.

This chain links TRBV10-1 with TRBJ2-7; 9 nucleotides line up with TRBD1. This CDR3 is 14 amino acids long. CDR1 and CDR2 (germline): WNHNN, SYGVQD (reference sequence). V dropped 0 bases and J dropped 8; count of bases not matched to a gene: 5. CDR3 sequence reads: CASSESGQGRKQYF. For the CDR3, the DNA is TGCGCCAGCAGTGAGTCGGGACAGGGAAGGAAGCAGTACTTC.

This sequence joins TRBV18 and TRBJ2-1; 7 bases are a match to TRBD1. The J segment lost 7 bases and the V segment lost 3 bases, leaving 9 bases of the junction unmatched. CDR1 is KGHSH and CDR2 is LQKENI in the germline V gene. The CDR3 totals 15 residues. The CDR3 sequence: CASSPTRGLGNEQFF. CDR3 nucleotides: TGTGCCAGCTCACCGACGAGGGGGCTTGGGAATGAGCAGTTCTTC.

The chain links TRBV29-1 to TRBJ2-1; D not certain. Germline V gene lookup returns CDR1 SQVTM and CDR2 ANQGSEA. Trimming removed 7 bases at V and 7 bases at J, with 11 bases between. The CDR3 length is 11 residues. CDR3 amino acids: CSGWAINEQFF. In nucleotides, the CDR3 is TGCAGCGGCTGGGCTATTAATGAGCAGTTCTTC.

The gene calls are TRBV7-2 and TRBJ2-3; D possibly corresponds to TRBD2 (6 bases). Trimming stripped 5 bases from V and 2 bases from J, with 11 bases between. Germline V gene sequence: CDR1 SGHTA, CDR2 FQGNSA. This CDR3 region has 14 residues. This CDR3 is CASSRGWPTDTQYF. The CDR3 region has the DNA TGTGCCAGCAGCCGGGGGTGGCCCACAGATACGCAGTATTTT.

As for this clone: The limits of the CDR3 on the DNA are not certain, so only TCRdb's listed CDR3 is given. This chain joins TRBV21-1 and TRBJ2-1; the table's D call, TRBD2, was not checked against the DNA. TRBV21-1 is a pseudogene locus. Both ends counted, the CDR3 spans 17 residues. The chain's CDR3 is CASSKEVAAGSYNEQFF.

This chain links TRBV11-2 with TRBJ2-7; TRBD2 matches 11 bases. Unmatched junction bases numbered 10, after V lost 5 bases and J lost 4 bases. The germline V gene encodes CDR1 SGHAT and CDR2 FQNNGV. The CDR3 has 16 amino acids. CDR3 DNA sequence: TGTGCCAGCAGCCTTCTTAGCGGGGGGGCCCGGTACGAGCAGTACTTC. Translating gives CASSLLSGGARYEQYF. Based on the CDR3 plus reference TRBV11-2 and TRBJ2-7, the full variable domain is EAGVAQSPRYKIIEKRQSVAFWCNPISGHATLYWYQQILGQGPKLLIQFQNNGVVDDSQLPKDRFSAERLKGVDSTLKIQPAKLEDSAVYLCASSLLSGGARYEQYFGPGTRLTVT.

The chain joins TRBV5-6 to TRBJ1-2, with 10 bases aligning to TRBD1. Losses at the gene ends were 4 bases for V and 3 bases for J; bases not matched to a gene: 9. Germline V gene sequence: CDR1 SGHDT, CDR2 YYEEEE. The CDR3 is made up of 16 amino acids. CDR3 sequence: CASSLTGQGEYYGYTF. CDR3 nucleotide sequence: TGTGCCAGCAGCCTGACAGGACAGGGGGAATACTATGGCTACACCTTC.

Written as DNA, the CDR3 is TGTGCCAGCAGTGCCCGGGACAGGCTGTGGGATGAGCAGTTCTTC. This gives the protein CASSARDRLWDEQFF. The J gene is TRBJ2-1, the V gene TRBV2; TRBD1 matches at 8 bases. The CDR3 runs to 15 residues. Losses at the gene ends were 4 bases for V and 8 bases for J; bases not matched to a gene: 10. Germline V gene lookup returns CDR1 SNHLY and CDR2 FYNNEI.

The chain carries TRBV3-1 (or the pseudogene TRBV3-2) and TRBJ2-3; maybe TRBD2 (5 bases). Trimming took 5 bases from V and 7 from J, leaving 10 bases between them. Germline CDR1 is LGHDT and CDR2 is YNNKEL (reference sequence). The CDR3 has 12 residues. CDR3 sequence reads: CASSSSSNTQYF. CDR3 in DNA: TGTGCCAGCAGCAGCTCTAGCAATACGCAGTATTTT.

This chain joins TRBV18 and TRBJ1-1, with 10 bases matching TRBD1. With 4 bases clipped from V and 10 bases from J, the junction kept 9 bases outside the gene matches. The CDR3 runs to 14 residues. Germline V gives CDR1 KGHSH, CDR2 LQKENI. The CDR3 here is CASSHDRGRFRAFF. The CDR3 nucleotides are TGTGCCAGCTCACACGACAGGGGGCGATTTCGAGCTTTCTTT.

The rearrangement joins TRBV18 to TRBJ1-5; the D is unclear. This CDR3 has 16 residues. In germline, CDR1 is KGHSH, CDR2 LQKENI. Trimming left V 0 bases short and J 3 bases short, with 12 bases between. The CDR3 loop reads CASSPPEGKHNQPQHF. Written as DNA, the CDR3 is TGTGCCAGCTCACCACCGGAGGGAAAGCACAATCAGCCCCAGCATTTT.

This rearrangement joins TRBV6-5 to TRBJ1-1; D unclear. Trimming took off 10 bases at V and 1 base at J, with 16 bases between the two ends. The CDR3 covers 14 residues. The germline V gene encodes CDR1 MNHEY and CDR2 SVGAGI. CDR3: CATLIEWGNTEAFF. Here the CDR3 DNA reads TGTGCCACCTTGATCGAGTGGGGGAACACTGAAGCTTTCTTT.

V gene TRBV11-2 combines with J gene TRBJ1-1; tentative D call: TRBD1 (5 bases). CDR3 length: 14 amino acids. V dropped 5 bases and J dropped 5 bases, with 15 bases sitting between them. Germline CDR1 and CDR2: SGHAT and FQNNGV. The CDR3, as DNA: TGTGCCAGCAGCCCCCGGGGCCACGGGACTGAAGCTTTCTTT. Protein sequence: CASSPRGHGTEAFF.

The chain is built from TRBV14 and TRBJ2-1; D ambiguous. Germline assignment: CDR1 SGHDN and CDR2 FVKESK. V was shortened by 2 bases and J by 6 bases, with 14 bases between the two germline ends. The CDR3 spans 15 residues. The CDR3 loop is CASSQFPTVFNEQFF. CDR3 bases: TGTGCCAGCAGCCAATTTCCCACAGTTTTCAATGAGCAGTTCTTC.

This rearrangement joins TRBV3-1 (or the pseudogene TRBV3-2) to TRBJ1-4, with 7 nucleotides matching TRBD1. The CDR3 has 14 amino acids. Germline CDR1 and CDR2: LGHDT and YNNKEL (reference sequence). After removal of 3 bases from V and 4 bases from J, the junction contained 2 bases not matched to a gene. The CDR3 sequence is CASSQGQINEKLFF. The CDR3 DNA sequence: TGTGCCAGCAGCCAGGGACAGATTAATGAAAAACTGTTTTTT.

The chain combines TRBV3-1 (or the pseudogene TRBV3-2) with TRBJ1-2; TRBD1 matches at 9 bases. Germline CDR1 is LGHDT and CDR2 is YNNKEL (reference sequence). The CDR3 has 15 residues. The ends lost 2 bases at V and 4 bases at J; junction bases unmatched: 5. DNA of the CDR3: TGTGCCAGCAGCCAACCCGGGACAGGGATCTATGGCTACACCTTC. Translated: CASSQPGTGIYGYTF.